The 30 T cell receptor beta chains given below trace back to one sample, sequenced in a study of shared clonotypes between healthy human individuals. Repertoires were generated with immunoSEQ multiplex PCR, while TCRdb's copy carries only in-frame clones and drops some. The repertoire holds approximately 480,000 clones, with 60% to 80% as singletons. Sequencing used PBMCs. These receptors all stem from a woman aged 40 to 50 in good health. Some clones in this sample may be carry-over from other donors' samples.

The chain has TRBV5-4 and TRBJ2-3; a possible D gene is TRBD1 (6 bases). V lost 3 bases to trimming and J lost 2 bases, with 10 bases between them. CDR3 length: 14 amino acids. Germline V CDR1 and CDR2: SGHNT, YYREEE (reference sequence). CDR3 amino acids: CASSSTGSTDTQYF. CDR3 DNA: TGTGCCAGCAGCTCAACAGGGTCCACAGATACGCAGTATTTT.

This sequence joins TRBV9 and TRBJ1-3; D is ambiguous. Per germline, CDR1 SGDLS and CDR2 YYNGEE. This CDR3 comprises 14 residues. Trimming removed 0 bases at V and 0 bases at J, with 4 bases between. CDR3 residues: CASSVEDSGNTIYF. The CDR3 DNA reads TGTGCCAGCAGCGTAGAAGACTCTGGAAACACCATATATTTT.

The V gene is TRBV28, the J gene TRBJ1-6; 7 bases match TRBD1. J lost 9 bases, V lost 3 bases, and 17 bases had no gene match. The CDR3 contains 18 residues. Germline V gives CDR1 MDHEN, CDR2 SYDVKM. CDR3 in DNA: TGTGCCAGCAGTTTCGGTCAGGGGGTGCGTGGGTGGGTTTCACCCCTCCACTTT. Its translation is CASSFGQGVRGWVSPLHF.

This clone was observed a single time. The V and J genes are TRBV14 and TRBJ2-7; 15 nucleotides match TRBD2. J lost 0 bases, V lost 4 bases, and 13 bases had no gene match. Germline V gene data show CDR1 as SGHDN and CDR2 as FVKESK. The CDR3 sequence is 20 residues long. CDR3 region: CASSPFWTSGRASSSYEQYF. CDR3 coding DNA: TGTGCCAGCAGCCCATTTTGGACTAGCGGGAGGGCGTCTAGCTCCTACGAGCAGTACTTC.

With respect to this clone: One end of the junction is discordant with germline, which a read error may explain. CDR3 in DNA: TGTGCCTGGAGTGTAGGGAGTGACTATAGCAATCAGTCCCAGCATTTT. It encodes CAWSVGSDYSNQSQHF. This chain links TRBV30 with TRBJ1-5; unclear D gene. Germline CDR1 and CDR2: GTSNPN and SVGIG (reference sequence). This CDR3 region has 16 residues.

This rearrangement joins TRBV6-5 to TRBJ2-2; a possible D gene is TRBD2 (5 bases). Trimming cost V 8 bases and J 8 bases, with 12 bases left between them. The CDR3 sequence is 12 residues long. Germline V CDR1 and CDR2: MNHEY, SVGAGI. CDR3 nucleotide sequence: TGTGCCAGCCGTCGAGGGTCAGGGGAGCTGTTTTTT. It encodes CASRRGSGELFF.

This chain joins TRBV5-1 and TRBJ1-1; D not resolved. The CDR3 is 14 amino acids. Trimming took off 0 bases at V and 4 bases at J, with 10 bases between the two ends. CDR1 is SGHRS, CDR2 YFSETQ, per germline. CDR3 sequence: CASSLGDEGTEAFF. The CDR3 DNA sequence: TGCGCCAGCAGCTTGGGCGATGAGGGCACTGAAGCTTTCTTT.

The rearrangement uses TRBV5-4 and TRBJ2-5; D not resolved. Germline CDR1 SGHNT, CDR2 YYREEE (reference sequence). The CDR3 spans 16 residues. The V and J ends lost 1 base and 3 bases respectively, with 16 bases between them. The CDR3 DNA reads as TGTGCCAGCAGCTTGCAGCTTGGTTTTGAGGAAGAGACCCAGTACTTC. It yields the protein CASSLQLGFEEETQYF.

The chain is built from TRBV7-6 and TRBJ2-7; D is unresolved. This CDR3 region has 13 residues. The V gene lost 5 bases and the J gene lost 1 base, with 9 bases spanning the gap. Germline loops: CDR1 SGHVS, CDR2 FNYEAQ. CDR3 DNA: TGTGCCAGCAGCCACTCCGGATCCTACGAGCAGTACTTC. It specifies CASSHSGSYEQYF. The complete variable domain, with remaining parts taken from reference TRBV7-6 and TRBJ2-7, reads GAGVSQSPRYKVTKRGQDVALRCDPISGHVSLYWYRQALGQGPEFLTYFNYEAQQDKSGLPNDRFSAERPEGSISTLTIQRTEQRDSAMYRCASSHSGSYEQYFGPGTRLTVT.

This chain links TRBV5-1 with TRBJ1-2; the D gene is possibly TRBD1 (6 bases). The germline V and J ends were trimmed by 1 base and 4 bases, with 8 bases remaining between them. Germline assignment: CDR1 SGHRS and CDR2 YFSETQ. The CDR3 is 13 amino acids. The CDR3 sequence: CASSLSGAYGYTF. The DNA for the CDR3 is TGCGCCAGCAGCTTGTCAGGGGCCTATGGCTACACCTTC.

J is TRBJ2-1 and V is TRBV9; no clear D. Germline V CDR1 and CDR2: SGDLS, YYNGEE. V shed 0 bases and J shed 8 bases, with 18 bases lying between them. This CDR3 has 16 amino acids. CDR3 in DNA: TGTGCCAGCAGCGTAGCGCTGCCCCCTACCGGCCATGAGCAGTTCTTC. This gives the protein CASSVALPPTGHEQFF.

This clone has only a few counts. This chain connects TRBV5-1 to TRBJ2-1; 11 positions agree with TRBD2. There are 16 residues in the CDR3. Trimming took 3 bases from V and 6 from J; bases not matched to a gene: 8. CDR1 and CDR2 from the germline V gene are SGHRS and YFSETQ. The CDR3 DNA sequence: TGCGCCAGCAGCTGGGGAGGGACTAGCGGAGTCAATGAGCAGTTCTTC. This sequence encodes CASSWGGTSGVNEQFF.

This chain connects TRBV5-5 to TRBJ2-7, with no clear D. CDR3 length: 14 residues. Germline V CDR1 and CDR2: SGHKS, YYEKEE (reference sequence). The V end lost 1 base, the J end lost 1 base, and 9 bases lay between the germline ends. The CDR3 sequence: CASSLSVLSYEQYF. The CDR3 nucleotides read TGTGCCAGCAGCTTGTCGGTCCTATCCTACGAGCAGTACTTC.

This chain connects TRBV5-1 to TRBJ2-3, with 15 bases fitting TRBD2. The CDR3 loop spans 16 amino acids. Germline V gene sequence: CDR1 SGHRS, CDR2 YFSETQ. Losses at the gene ends were 4 bases for V and 5 bases for J; bases not matched to a gene: 5. Written as DNA, the CDR3 is TGCGCCAGCAGCACCGGACTAGCGGGAGGGGTAGATACGCAGTATTTT. It codes for CASSTGLAGGVDTQYF.

The chain recombines TRBV6-1 with TRBJ1-2; D might be TRBD1 (5 bases). Per germline, CDR1 MNHNS and CDR2 SASEGT. V was shortened by 6 bases and J by 4 bases, with 15 bases between the two germline ends. The CDR3 is 14 residues long. The CDR3 DNA sequence: TGTGCCAGCAGGCCGACAGAGTGGAGCTATGGCTACACCTTC. As protein: CASRPTEWSYGYTF.

The rearrangement uses TRBV2 and TRBJ1-4, with D unclear. The CDR3 spans 12 residues. Germline lookup yields CDR1 SNHLY and CDR2 FYNNEI. Trimming shortened V by 10 bases and J by 0 bases, and 6 bases separated the two germline ends. This chain's CDR3 is CATGPTNEKLFF. DNA for the CDR3: TGTGCCACCGGCCCAACTAATGAAAAACTGTTTTTT.

This chain connects TRBV9 to TRBJ2-7; 7 bases fit TRBD2. CDR1 is SGDLS and CDR2 is YYNGEE in the germline V gene. The length of the CDR3 is 13 residues. Trimming cost V 3 bases and J 2 bases; bases outside gene matches: 2. CDR3 nucleotide sequence: TGTGCCAGCAGCGGACTAGCCCCCTACGAGCAGTACTTC. Translating it yields CASSGLAPYEQYF.

This clone showed up many times. The same CDR3 is also encoded by other DNA sequences in this sample. The gene calls are TRBV11-2 and TRBJ2-4; possible D gene TRBD1, 6 bases. This CDR3 comprises 16 residues. The V end lost 5 bases, the J end lost 2 bases, and 16 bases lay between the germline ends. From germline, CDR1 is SGHAT and CDR2 FQNNGV. Written as DNA, the CDR3 is TGTGCCAGCAGCCGTTTGCAGGGGTCCTCCAAAAACATTCAGTACTTC. Translation: CASSRLQGSSKNIQYF. Variable domain in full (rest from reference TRBV11-2 and TRBJ2-4): EAGVAQSPRYKIIEKRQSVAFWCNPISGHATLYWYQQILGQGPKLLIQFQNNGVVDDSQLPKDRFSAERLKGVDSTLKIQPAKLEDSAVYLCASSRLQGSSKNIQYFGAGTRLSVL.

V and J are TRBV28 and TRBJ2-1; 11 bases are a match to TRBD2. The germline V gene encodes CDR1 MDHEN and CDR2 SYDVKM. The CDR3 has 14 amino acids. V gave up 8 bases and J gave up 3 bases; unmatched junction bases: 3. CDR3 sequence reads: CASLAGGLYNEQFF. The CDR3 DNA follows: TGTGCCAGCTTAGCGGGAGGGCTCTACAATGAGCAGTTCTTC.

V and J are TRBV19 and TRBJ2-3; no definite D call. The CDR3 is 17 residues long. Between the trimmed V and J ends, which lost 3 bases and 1 base, there was a span of 17 bases. Germline V gene sequence: CDR1 LNHDA, CDR2 SQIVND (reference sequence). DNA for the CDR3: TGTGCCAGTAGTATGTTGTTTGGGCAGAGACGCACAGATACGCAGTATTTT. Translation: CASSMLFGQRRTDTQYF.

Regarding this clone: A far larger clone lies a single base away; this is likely a read error. The V gene is TRBV30, the J gene TRBJ1-2; TRBD1 matches at 8 bases. CDR1 is GTSNPN and CDR2 is SVGIG in the germline V gene (reference sequence). The CDR3 spans 14 residues. The CDR3 here is CARRRDRSNYGYTF. In DNA form, the CDR3 reads TGTGCCCGGAGACGGGACAGGAGTAACTATGGCTACACCTTC. Full variable domain (remainder filled in from reference TRBV30 and TRBJ1-2): SQTIHQWPATLVQPVGSPLSLECTVEGTSNPNLYWYRQAAGRGLQLLFYSVGIGQISSEVPQNLSASRPQDRQFILSSKKLLLSDSGFYLCARRRDRSNYGYTFGSGTRLTVV.

The table lists this clone with a few counts. The chain carries TRBV10-3 and TRBJ1-1; maybe TRBD1 (5 bases). The CDR3 is made up of 13 amino acids. The germline V and J ends were trimmed by 6 bases and 0 bases, with 8 bases remaining between them. CDR1 and CDR2 (germline): ENHRY, SYGVKD. The CDR3 bases are TGTGCCATCAGGGACAAGCTGAACACTGAAGCTTTCTTT. Protein product: CAIRDKLNTEAFF.

The V gene is TRBV18, the J gene TRBJ2-7; 12 nucleotides align to TRBD2. The CDR3 loop spans 15 amino acids. The V segment lost 6 bases and the J segment 5 bases; nucleotides outside the gene matches: 8. CDR1 is KGHSH and CDR2 is LQKENI in the germline V gene. The CDR3 here is CASSPGTSGFDEQYF. For the CDR3, the DNA is TGTGCCAGCTCTCCCGGGACTAGCGGGTTCGACGAGCAGTACTTC.

V gene TRBV11-2 combines with J gene TRBJ1-2, with D maybe TRBD1 (5 bases). V lost 2 bases, J lost 6 bases, and 19 bases lay in between. This CDR3 region has 16 residues. Looked up from germline, CDR1 is SGHAT and CDR2 is FQNNGV. The CDR3 reads CASSLFGRGDEDGYTF. CDR3 sequence (DNA): TGTGCCAGCAGCTTATTCGGCAGAGGGGATGAGGATGGCTACACCTTC.

This clone turned up a few times. The chain links TRBV28 to TRBJ1-5, with D possibly being TRBD1 (5 bases). CDR3 length: 12 amino acids. Trimming left V 10 bases short and J 6 bases short, with 13 bases between. Germline CDR1 and CDR2: MDHEN and SYDVKM. CDR3 in DNA: TGTGCCACCTCACTGGGGGGTCAGCCCCAGCATTTT. Encoded protein: CATSLGGQPQHF.

A single count supports this clone. This may be a read error, as it is one base from a much larger clone. The sample has other DNA sequences that encode this CDR3 too. V and J are TRBV30 and TRBJ2-7; 12 bases match TRBD1. The CDR3 is 15 residues long. The germline gives CDR1 GTSNPN, CDR2 SVGIG (reference sequence). CDR3 loop: CAWSVGTGGFNEQYF. CDR3 sequence (DNA): TGCGCCTGGAGTGTCGGGACAGGGGGCTTCAACGAGCAGTACTTC.

The chain recombines TRBV7-2 with TRBJ2-2; D may be TRBD1 (6 bases). Germline-derived CDR1 and CDR2 are SGHTA and FQGNSA. The CDR3 is made up of 14 amino acids. Between the trimmed V and J ends, which lost 5 bases and 4 bases, there was a span of 11 bases. In DNA form, the CDR3 reads TGTGCCAGCAGCCTTACAGGGTCCACCGGGGAGCTGTTTTTT. It codes for CASSLTGSTGELFF. Full variable domain (missing parts from reference TRBV7-2 and TRBJ2-2): GAGVSQSPSNKVTEKGKDVELRCDPISGHTALYWYRQSLGQGLEFLIYFQGNSAPDKSGLPSDRFSAERTGGSVSTLTIQRTQQEDSAVYLCASSLTGSTGELFFGEGSRLTVL.

This rearrangement joins TRBV5-1 to TRBJ2-7; 7 bases are shared with TRBD1. V lost 2 bases, J lost 5 bases, and 7 bases stayed unmatched. The germline gives CDR1 SGHRS, CDR2 YFSETQ. The CDR3 contains 14 residues. DNA for the CDR3: TGCGCCAGCAGCTTCCTGACAGGGACGGACGAGCAGTACTTC. It yields the protein CASSFLTGTDEQYF. The full variable domain, completed using reference TRBV5-1 and TRBJ2-7, is KAGVTQTPRYLIKTRGQQVTLSCSPISGHRSVSWYQQTPGQGLQFLFEYFSETQRNKGNFPGRFSGRQFSNSRSEMNVSTLELGDSALYLCASSFLTGTDEQYFGPGTRLTVT.

The chain has TRBV5-1 and TRBJ2-1; possibly TRBD1 for D (5 bases). Germline V gene data show CDR1 as SGHRS and CDR2 as YFSETQ. V lost 4 bases to trimming and J lost 1 base, with 9 bases between them. The CDR3 has 14 residues. Here the CDR3 reads CASSQGDSYNEQFF. CDR3 bases: TGCGCCAGCAGCCAAGGGGATTCCTACAATGAGCAGTTCTTC. Full variable domain (outside the CDR3, taken from reference TRBV5-1 and TRBJ2-1): KAGVTQTPRYLIKTRGQQVTLSCSPISGHRSVSWYQQTPGQGLQFLFEYFSETQRNKGNFPGRFSGRQFSNSRSEMNVSTLELGDSALYLCASSQGDSYNEQFFGPGTRLTVL.

The V call is TRBV10-2, the J call TRBJ2-7; 8 bases map to TRBD2. The CDR3 runs 12 residues. The J segment lost 1 base and the V segment lost 7 bases, leaving 0 bases of the junction unmatched. Germline loops: CDR1 WSHSY, CDR2 SAAADI. For the CDR3, the DNA is TGCGCCAGCACGGGAGGGTCCTACGAGCAGTACTTC. Translated, it gives CASTGGSYEQYF.